This entry describes one T cell receptor (beta chain). Its target is not known. This specimen comes from a study of long-term antiretroviral therapy in people with HIV. Study overall: Specimens dating back about a decade before the 2015 immediate-ART recommendation are the oldest included.

The study, taken as a whole, reports: It was observed that HIV repertoires exhibited narrower CDR3 length ranges than controls.

The germline V gene encodes CDR1 MDHEN and CDR2 SYDVKM. The CDR3 spans 18 residues. J was trimmed by 5 bases and V by 3 bases; bases with no gene match: 8. This was the immunoSEQ v3.0 assay at survey level. Clones were sequenced by immunoSEQ multiplex PCR, and TCRdb holds only the in-frame ones, with some missing. Here the sample spans about 25,000 clones, about 88% being singletons. The chain joins TRBV28 to TRBJ2-2, with TRBD2 matching over 14 bases. The TCR originated in a woman in her twenties or thirties with HIV. The sample consisted of unsorted PBMCs, taken 1.9 years after starting antiretroviral therapy. CDR3 loop: CASSFLGLAGGTTGELFF. DNA of the CDR3: TGTGCCAGCAGTTTTTTAGGACTAGCGGGGGGAACAACCGGGGAGCTGTTTTTT.